This T cell receptor (beta chain) was captured in a study of T-cell reconstitution after alpha-beta-depleted transplantation in children (dated by TCRdb to 2016 to 2018). Broadly, across the study: Using TCR repertoire profiling, the study followed T-cell immune reconstitution in a quantitative way in children after TCRalphabeta/CD19-depleted allogeneic hematopoietic cell transplantation.

The CDR3, from cysteine to phenylalanine, totals 17 residues. Only the CDR3 part of the read is kept: 51 bases, read in frame from the first base. V and J are trimmed by 0 bases and 6 bases, and the gene matches miss 9 bases of the junction. The CDR1 and CDR2 encoded by the germline V gene are MNHEY and SVGAGI. This clonotype was recorded at least ten times. Which antigen it targets is not known. Base qualities were left out, and no much larger clone turns up one base away. The library relied on PCR. The sequencer listed for this sample is Illumina HiSeq 2500. Molecular barcoding was employed in the preparation of TCR libraries, with unique molecular identifiers being used to normalize TCRbeta repertoire quantification. Using fastp at Q25 and MiXCR, TCRdb reprocessed the public reads and kept productive beta chains. Rows are unified per CDR3 protein, each entry keeping the most common DNA and genes. This sample lists 60,000 to 80,000 distinct CDR3 sequences; about 7.3% were detected once. In total, the top ten clones hold less than 3% of the sample.

Sequenced material: PBMCs from the stem cell graft donor, taken from the stem cell graft. The chain employs TRBV6-5 and TRBJ1-4; a stretch of 8 junction bases matches TRBD1. The clonotype comes from a human donor who donated a stem cell graft to a child with acute lymphoblastic leukemia. The CDR3 amino acid sequence is: CASSYSMAPGGDEKLFF. The sequenced DNA is TGTGCCAGCAGTTACTCGATGGCTCCAGGGGGCGATGAAAAACTGTTTTTT.